The clone carrying this T cell receptor beta chain showed up just once. This sample was taken from a study of blood T cell repertoires in COVID-19. Profiled with immunoSEQ multiplex PCR; TCRdb holds only in-frame clones, not every one. The sample consists of about 270,000 clones, approximately 91% of them appearing once. V lost 1 base and J lost 7, with 5 bases in between. CDR3 length: 12 amino acids. CDR1 is MNHEY, CDR2 SVGAGI, per germline. Participant age was roughly 18 to 95 years, and participants resided in approximately 24 US areas. The receptor was isolated from a woman in her thirties or forties with acute COVID-19. J is TRBJ1-3 and V is TRBV6-5; D is ambiguous. The sequenced sample consisted of PBMCs or T cells enriched from blood (not recorded which). CDR3 loop: CASSYYCNTIYF. The CDR3 DNA reads TGTGCCAGCAGTTACTACTGTAACACCATATATTTT.